Below are 8 T cell receptor beta chains sequenced from a single sample in a study of cytomegalovirus exposure and HLA in healthy donors listed by TCRdb under 2017. Receptor amplification or capture employed the immunoSEQ multiplex PCR assay. For the multiplex PCR, a mixture combining 60 forward primers for TCR Vbeta segments and 13 reverse primers for TCR Jbeta segments was used. TCRdb's version of the immuneACCESS table is confined to in-frame rearrangements and falls short of the full clone set. An unresolved V gene accounts for under half of the shortfall where checked; the remainder is of unknown origin. Counted in this sample were about 160,000 clones; roughly 83% of them appeared once. The ten largest make up 1.5% of the sample. Material for sequencing was PBMCs. These TCRs come from a woman younger than 35 in good health and CMV-seronegative.

The chain joins TRBV11-1 to TRBJ1-1, with 7 bases fitting TRBD1. V dropped 6 bases and J dropped 4; count of bases not matched to a gene: 8. The CDR3 totals 14 residues. Per germline, CDR1 SGHAT and CDR2 FQDESV (reference sequence). The CDR3 bases are TGTGCCAGCAGTTACGACAGGGAGACCACTGAAGCTTTCTTT. It is translated as CASSYDRETTEAFF.

The chain employs TRBV7-9 and TRBJ2-7; tentatively, D is TRBD2 (7 bases). CDR3 size: 17 residues. CDR1 SEHNR and CDR2 FQNEAQ come from the germline V gene (reference sequence). V was trimmed by 1 base and J by 5 bases, leaving 21 bases between them. The CDR3 is CASSLGAWGGRGDEQYF. The CDR3 DNA sequence: TGTGCCAGCAGCTTAGGGGCGTGGGGGGGGCGGGGTGACGAGCAGTACTTC.

A few counts support this clone. This sequence joins TRBV6-1 and TRBJ1-1; TRBD1 agrees at 9 bases. Germline-derived CDR1 and CDR2 are MNHNS and SASEGT. This CDR3 is 19 amino acids long. V gave up 2 bases and J gave up 1 base; unmatched junction bases: 14. CDR3 sequence: CASSEWGQGRRGTNTEAFF. The DNA of the CDR3 is TGTGCCAGCAGTGAATGGGGACAGGGTCGAAGGGGGACGAACACTGAAGCTTTCTTT.

J is TRBJ1-6 and V is TRBV5-5; 10 positions agree with TRBD1. The germline V gene encodes CDR1 SGHKS and CDR2 YYEKEE (reference sequence). The CDR3 contains 14 residues. V was pared by 5 bases and J by 7 bases, with 3 bases of the junction left unmatched. The CDR3 region is CASSSDRGNSPLHF. In DNA, the CDR3 is TGTGCCAGCAGTTCGGACAGGGGGAATTCACCCCTCCACTTT.

The sample holds a few counts of this clone. The chain combines TRBV7-3 with TRBJ2-6, with 7 bases aligning to TRBD1. Germline V gene lookup returns CDR1 SGHTA and CDR2 FQGTGA. CDR3 size: 16 residues. Losses at the gene ends were 2 bases for V and 14 bases for J; bases not matched to a gene: 15. The CDR3 region has the DNA TGTGCCAGCAGCTTATCTGGCAGAGGTACAGGGGAATTCCTGACTTTC. Translated: CASSLSGRGTGEFLTF.

The chain recombines TRBV25-1 with TRBJ2-5; 8 nucleotides agree with TRBD2. This CDR3 spans 15 amino acids. The V gene's germline CDR1 is MGHDK and CDR2 SYGVNS. The junction had 6 bases not matched to a gene; V was cut back by 2 bases and J by 4 bases. CDR3 region: CASSETGGALETQYF. CDR3 DNA sequence: TGTGCCAGCAGTGAAACCGGGGGGGCCCTAGAGACCCAGTACTTC.

This clone was detected once. CDR3 nucleotide sequence: TGTGCCAGCAGCGAGAGGGCCGGGGGGGGCTACAATGAGCAGTTCTTC. As protein: CASSERAGGGYNEQFF. The chain couples TRBV7-2 to TRBJ2-1; TRBD2 aligns across 8 bases. Trimming removed 5 bases from V and 3 bases from J; junction bases left unmatched: 9. The CDR3 runs to 16 residues. Germline loops: CDR1 SGHTA, CDR2 FQGNSA.

The rearrangement links TRBV30 to TRBJ2-3; 12 bases agree with TRBD2. The CDR3 totals 15 residues. Germline loops: CDR1 GTSNPN, CDR2 SVGIG (reference sequence). V lost 1 base, J lost 3 bases, and 2 bases stayed unmatched. CDR3 in DNA: TGTGCCTGGAGTGCGGGACTAGCGGGTACAGATACGCAGTATTTT. This sequence encodes CAWSAGLAGTDTQYF.